One sample yielded the 25 T cell receptor beta chains listed below, sequenced in a study of CD8+ T cells in alopecia areata. The treatment here: oral pan-JAK inhibitor, 5-10 mg twice daily. RNA was extracted and reverse transcribed into cDNA as the sequencing template. Repertoires were generated with immunoSEQ multiplex PCR, while TCRdb's copy carries only in-frame clones and drops some. The profile shows 60,000 to 85,000 clones, around 67% of them singletons. The specimen comprised CD8+ T cells sorted from blood, sampled at week 24, from a patient treated with tofacitinib. These receptors all come from a human donor with alopecia areata.

The CDR3 sequence is CASSQKAKLMGGYGYTF. CDR3 nucleotides: TGTGCCAGCAGCCAAAAGGCAAAATTGATGGGTGGATATGGCTACACCTTC. The chain combines TRBV14 with TRBJ1-2, with no clear D. Trimming left V 2 bases short and J 5 bases short, with 21 bases between. The CDR3 totals 17 residues. The V gene's germline CDR1 is SGHDN and CDR2 FVKESK.

This chain connects TRBV28 to TRBJ2-5; 12 bases are shared with TRBD2. CDR1 and CDR2 (germline): MDHEN, SYDVKM. The CDR3 covers 15 residues. V dropped 6 bases and J dropped 5; count of bases not matched to a gene: 7. CDR3 region: CASSLPLAGGETQYF. As DNA, the CDR3 is TGTGCCAGCAGCCTCCCACTAGCGGGAGGTGAGACCCAGTACTTC.

The J gene is TRBJ1-2, the V gene TRBV2; D not certain. This CDR3 is 14 amino acids long. Germline CDR1 and CDR2: SNHLY and FYNNEI. V was shortened by 5 bases and J by 3 bases, with 13 bases between the two germline ends. CDR3 loop: CASSREAEYYGYTF. CDR3 in DNA: TGTGCCAGCAGTCGAGAGGCAGAATACTATGGCTACACCTTC. The full variable domain, in which reference TRBV2 and TRBJ1-2 provide the parts outside the CDR3, is EPEVTQTPSHQVTQMGQEVILRCVPISNHLYFYWYRQILGQKVEFLVSFYNNEISEKSEIFDDQFSVERPDGSNFTLKIRSTKLEDSAMYFCASSREAEYYGYTFGSGTRLTVV.

The CDR3: CASESSGTDTQYF. For the CDR3, the DNA is TGTGCCAGCGAAAGCAGCGGGACAGATACGCAGTATTTT. The V gene is TRBV7-9, the J gene TRBJ2-3; TRBD2 might be the D (6 bases). The V end was cut by 8 bases, the J end by 3 bases, with 12 bases between. This CDR3 comprises 13 residues. Germline V gene lookup returns CDR1 SEHNR and CDR2 FQNEAQ (reference sequence). The full variable domain, with the rest looked up from reference TRBV7-9 and TRBJ2-3, is DTGVSQNPRHKITKRGQNVTFRCDPISEHNRLYWYRQTLGQGPEFLTYFQNEAQLEKSRLLSDRFSAERPKGSFSTLEIQRTEQGDSAMYLCASESSGTDTQYFGPGTRLTVL.

V is TRBV27 and J is TRBJ1-2; D uncertain. Trimming left V 3 bases short and J 8 bases short, with 19 bases between. The CDR3 length is 15 residues. The germline CDR1 and CDR2 sequences are MNHEY and SMNVEV (reference sequence). The CDR3 nucleotides are TGTGCCAGCAGTTTCAGGACGGCCGAGAGAGGGGGCTACACCTTC. This codes for CASSFRTAERGGYTF.

The gene calls are TRBV5-6 and TRBJ2-7; D remains unclear. The CDR3 is 12 amino acids. V lost 2 bases to trimming and J lost 3 bases, with 6 bases between them. CDR1 is SGHDT, CDR2 YYEEEE, per germline. This chain's CDR3 is CASSLDNYEQYF. DNA for the CDR3: TGTGCCAGCAGCTTAGATAACTACGAGCAGTACTTC.

Note on this clone: This CDR3 is also generated by other DNA sequences in the sample. The J gene is TRBJ2-2, the V gene TRBV19, with unresolved D. The V end lost 3 bases, the J end lost 6 bases, and 2 bases lay between the germline ends. There are 11 residues in the CDR3. Per germline, CDR1 LNHDA and CDR2 SQIVND (reference sequence). The CDR3 sequence: CASSISGELFF. The CDR3 nucleotides are TGTGCCAGTAGTATCTCCGGGGAGCTGTTTTTT.

This CDR3 is CARETQYF. DNA of the CDR3: TGTGCCAGGGAGACCCAGTACTTC. The chain joins TRBV19 to TRBJ2-5; D unresolved. Germline CDR1 LNHDA, CDR2 SQIVND (reference sequence). V lost 9 bases and J lost 5, with 1 base in between. CDR3 length: 8 residues.

The chain has TRBV13 and TRBJ2-1, with TRBD2 matching 11 bases. The germline gives CDR1 PRHDT, CDR2 FYEKMQ (reference sequence). The CDR3 has 16 residues. J lost 4 bases, V lost 5 bases, and 7 bases had no gene match. The CDR3 reads CASSPLTSGNYNEQFF. In DNA, the CDR3 is TGTGCCAGCAGCCCCCTGACTAGCGGGAATTACAATGAGCAGTTCTTC.

The rearrangement joins TRBV27 to TRBJ2-1, with 8 bases that match TRBD1. The CDR3 has 15 amino acids. Trimming cost V 2 bases and J 5 bases; bases outside gene matches: 5. Germline CDR1 reads MNHEY; CDR2 reads SMNVEV (reference sequence). The CDR3 spells CASSLLTGANNEQFF. CDR3 coding DNA: TGTGCCAGCAGTTTACTGACAGGGGCCAACAATGAGCAGTTCTTC.

The sample holds a few counts of this clone. The rearrangement joins TRBV7-9 to TRBJ1-2, with D unresolved. This CDR3 contains 12 residues. Germline V gene data show CDR1 as SEHNR and CDR2 as FQNEAQ (reference sequence). V shed 0 bases and J shed 6 bases, with 5 bases lying between them. In nucleotides, the CDR3 is TGTGCCAGCAGCTTAGCGACGGATGGCTACACCTTC. Its translation is CASSLATDGYTF.

This clone appeared a few times. Other nucleotide sequences in the sample specify the same CDR3. The chain employs TRBV29-1 and TRBJ1-1; no definite D call. V lost 4 bases, J lost 0 bases, and 3 bases lay in between. Germline lookup yields CDR1 SQVTM and CDR2 ANQGSEA. The CDR3 has 11 amino acids. The CDR3 DNA reads as TGCAGCGTTGGGGTGAACACTGAAGCTTTCTTT. It yields the protein CSVGVNTEAFF.

The DNA of the CDR3 is TGTGCCAGCAAACTGGCTTCGGGCGGCAATCAGCCCCAGCATTTT. Translated, it gives CASKLASGGNQPQHF. The gene calls are TRBV2 and TRBJ1-5; D is ambiguous. Trimming removed 7 bases from V and 2 bases from J, with 15 bases in between. The V gene's germline CDR1 is SNHLY and CDR2 FYNNEI. The CDR3 length is 15 residues.

This rearrangement joins TRBV9 to TRBJ2-3, with 8 nucleotides matching TRBD2. Germline V lookup: CDR1 SGDLS, CDR2 YYNGEE. The CDR3 has 16 amino acids. V lost 0 bases, J lost 5 bases, and 8 bases stayed unmatched. As DNA, the CDR3 is TGTGCCAGCAGCGTAGTAGCGGGGCCGGCTTTAGATACGCAGTATTTT. Protein product: CASSVVAGPALDTQYF.

The chain carries TRBV5-1 and TRBJ2-6; D is undetermined. The germline CDR1 and CDR2 sequences are SGHRS and YFSETQ. The CDR3 contains 15 residues. V was shortened by 1 base and J by 4 bases, with 9 bases between the two germline ends. CDR3 region: CASSLFTWGANVLTF. CDR3 sequence (DNA): TGCGCCAGCAGCTTGTTTACTTGGGGGGCCAACGTCCTGACTTTC.

This clone showed up just once. The chain employs TRBV7-9 and TRBJ2-7; TRBD2 might be the D (5 bases). The germline V gene encodes CDR1 SEHNR and CDR2 FQNEAQ (reference sequence). The CDR3 contains 14 residues. The V and J ends lost 1 base and 5 bases respectively, with 12 bases between them. As DNA, the CDR3 is TGTGCCAGCAGCTTAGGAGGGATACCCCACGAGCAGTACTTC. The encoded protein is CASSLGGIPHEQYF.

The chain employs TRBV7-2 and TRBJ2-3; possible D gene TRBD2, 6 bases. The germline gives CDR1 SGHTA, CDR2 FQGNSA. The CDR3 runs 13 residues. Trimming took off 3 bases at V and 6 bases at J, with 10 bases between the two ends. In DNA, the CDR3 is TGTGCCAGCAGCTTCGGAGGGCTGGATACGCAGTATTTT. It translates to CASSFGGLDTQYF.

The genes are TRBV27 and TRBJ2-5; 8 bases map to TRBD2. J lost 2 bases, V lost 8 bases, and 1 base had no gene match. CDR3 length: 12 amino acids. Germline CDR1 is MNHEY and CDR2 is SMNVEV (reference sequence). CDR3 amino acids: CASGTRQETQYF. CDR3 DNA sequence: TGTGCCAGCGGGACTAGGCAAGAGACCCAGTACTTC.

The J gene is TRBJ1-1, the V gene TRBV27; tentatively, D is TRBD1 (5 bases). The CDR3 is made up of 13 amino acids. Per the germline V gene, CDR1 is MNHEY and CDR2 is SMNVEV (reference sequence). The germline V and J ends were trimmed by 9 bases and 0 bases, with 11 bases remaining between them. CDR3 sequence (DNA): TGTGCCAGTCAGCCGGGGGTGAACACTGAAGCTTTCTTT. Translating it yields CASQPGVNTEAFF.

The chain uses TRBV30 and TRBJ1-5; the D gene is possibly TRBD1 (5 bases). Trimming took off 4 bases at V and 0 bases at J, with 10 bases between the two ends. Germline-derived CDR1 and CDR2 are GTSNPN and SVGIG (reference sequence). The CDR3 extends over 14 amino acids. CDR3 nucleotides: TGTGCCTGGACAACGGGGGTTAGCAATCAGCCCCAGCATTTT. As protein: CAWTTGVSNQPQHF. Filled out from reference TRBV30 and TRBJ1-5, the complete variable domain reads SQTIHQWPATLVQPVGSPLSLECTVEGTSNPNLYWYRQAAGRGLQLLFYSVGIGQISSEVPQNLSASRPQDRQFILSSKKLLLSDSGFYLCAWTTGVSNQPQHFGDGTRLSIL.

This clone occurred a few times. This chain uses TRBV6-4 with TRBJ2-1, with TRBD2 as a possible D gene (5 bases). Germline CDR1 reads MRHNA; CDR2 reads SNTAGT. Between the trimmed V and J ends, which lost 2 bases and 6 bases, there was a span of 14 bases. This CDR3 has 15 amino acids. The DNA for the CDR3 is TGTGCCAGCAGTGACACTGGGAGAAGTAGCAATGAGCAGTTCTTC. It is translated as CASSDTGRSSNEQFF.

V gene TRBV5-6 combines with J gene TRBJ2-5, with 9 bases lining up with TRBD1. The germline CDR1 and CDR2 sequences are SGHDT and YYEEEE. The CDR3 runs to 15 residues. Unmatched junction bases numbered 5, after V lost 1 base and J lost 4 bases. The CDR3: CASSLNRGRGETQYF. In nucleotides, the CDR3 is TGTGCCAGCAGCTTGAACAGGGGGCGCGGAGAGACCCAGTACTTC.

The V gene is TRBV27, the J gene TRBJ2-3; a possible D gene is TRBD2 (5 bases). CDR1 and CDR2 (germline): MNHEY, SMNVEV (reference sequence). Trimming took 1 base from V and 1 from J, leaving 12 bases between them. The CDR3 totals 16 residues. CDR3 in amino acids: CASSLFPSQGTDTQYF. The CDR3 nucleotides are TGTGCCAGCAGTTTATTCCCTAGCCAGGGCACAGATACGCAGTATTTT.

Only one count was recorded for this clone. The chain joins TRBV9 to TRBJ2-7; D might be TRBD1 (5 bases). The CDR3 covers 17 residues. V shed 0 bases and J shed 3 bases, with 19 bases lying between them. Germline V gene lookup returns CDR1 SGDLS and CDR2 YYNGEE. CDR3 sequence: CASSVAKDSLQVYEQYF. In DNA form, the CDR3 reads TGTGCCAGCAGCGTAGCTAAAGACAGCCTCCAAGTCTACGAGCAGTACTTC.

This clone was counted only a few times. The V gene is TRBV11-2, the J gene TRBJ1-4, with D unclear. CDR1 is SGHAT and CDR2 is FQNNGV in the germline V gene. V lost 7 bases to trimming and J lost 6 bases, with 15 bases between them. This CDR3 has 14 amino acids. For the CDR3, the DNA is TGTGCCAGCACCGACATTGCCTTGGATGAAAAACTGTTTTTT. Protein sequence: CASTDIALDEKLFF.